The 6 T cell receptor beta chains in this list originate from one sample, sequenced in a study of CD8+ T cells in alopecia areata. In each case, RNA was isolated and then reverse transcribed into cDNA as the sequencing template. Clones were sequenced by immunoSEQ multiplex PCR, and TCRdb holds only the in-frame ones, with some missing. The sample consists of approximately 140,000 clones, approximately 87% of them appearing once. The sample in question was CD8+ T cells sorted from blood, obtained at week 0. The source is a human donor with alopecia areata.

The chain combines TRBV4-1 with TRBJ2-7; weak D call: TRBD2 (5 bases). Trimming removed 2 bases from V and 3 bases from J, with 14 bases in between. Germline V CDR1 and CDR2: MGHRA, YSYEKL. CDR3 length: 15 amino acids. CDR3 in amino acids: CASSQPYKRNYEQYF. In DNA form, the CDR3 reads TGCGCCAGCAGCCAACCCTACAAGCGGAACTACGAGCAGTACTTC.

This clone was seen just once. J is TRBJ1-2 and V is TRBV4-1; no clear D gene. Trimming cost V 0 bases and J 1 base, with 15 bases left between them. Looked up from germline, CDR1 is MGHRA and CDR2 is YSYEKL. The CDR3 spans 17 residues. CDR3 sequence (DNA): TGCGCCAGCAGCCAAGAAGTAGGGATGCGATTTAACTATGGCTACACCTTC. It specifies CASSQEVGMRFNYGYTF.

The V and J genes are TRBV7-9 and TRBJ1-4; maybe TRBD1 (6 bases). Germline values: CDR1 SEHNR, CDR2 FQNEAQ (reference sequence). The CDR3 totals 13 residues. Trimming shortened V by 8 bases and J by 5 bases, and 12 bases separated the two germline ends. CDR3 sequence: CASEQGENEKLFF. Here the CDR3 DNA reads TGTGCCAGCGAACAGGGAGAAAATGAAAAACTGTTTTTT.

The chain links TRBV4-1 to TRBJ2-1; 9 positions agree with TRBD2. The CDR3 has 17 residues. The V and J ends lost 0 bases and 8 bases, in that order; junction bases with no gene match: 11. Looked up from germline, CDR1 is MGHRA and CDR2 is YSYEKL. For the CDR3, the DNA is TGCGCCAGCAGCCAAGATCTCGCGGTAGCGGGAGAGGATGAGCAGTTCTTC. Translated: CASSQDLAVAGEDEQFF.

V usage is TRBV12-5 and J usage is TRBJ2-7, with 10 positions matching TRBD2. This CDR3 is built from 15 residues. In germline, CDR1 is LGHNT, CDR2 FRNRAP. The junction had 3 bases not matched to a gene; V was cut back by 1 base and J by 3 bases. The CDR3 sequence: CASGLGASGSYEQYF. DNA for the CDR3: TGTGCTAGTGGTTTGGGAGCTAGCGGGAGCTACGAGCAGTACTTC. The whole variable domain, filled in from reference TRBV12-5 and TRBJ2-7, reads DARVTQTPRHKVTEMGQEVTMRCQPILGHNTVFWYRQTMMQGLELLAYFRNRAPLDDSGMPKDRFSAEMPDATLATLKIQPSEPRDSAVYFCASGLGASGSYEQYFGPGTRLTVT.

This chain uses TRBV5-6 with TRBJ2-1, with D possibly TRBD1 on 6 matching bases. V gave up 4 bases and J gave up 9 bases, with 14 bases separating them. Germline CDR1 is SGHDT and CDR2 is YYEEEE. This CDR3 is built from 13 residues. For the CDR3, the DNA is TGTGCCAGCAGCGGCATGGACAGACCTGAGCAGTTCTTC. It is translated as CASSGMDRPEQFF.